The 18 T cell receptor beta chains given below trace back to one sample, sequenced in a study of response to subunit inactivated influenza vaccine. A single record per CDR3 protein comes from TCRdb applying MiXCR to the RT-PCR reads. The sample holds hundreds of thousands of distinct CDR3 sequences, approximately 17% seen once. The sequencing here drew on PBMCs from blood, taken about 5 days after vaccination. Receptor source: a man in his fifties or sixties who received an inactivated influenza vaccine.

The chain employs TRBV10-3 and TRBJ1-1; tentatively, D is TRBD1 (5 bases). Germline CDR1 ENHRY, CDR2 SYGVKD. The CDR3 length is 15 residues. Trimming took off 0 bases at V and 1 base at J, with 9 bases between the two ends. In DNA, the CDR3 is TGTGCCATCAGTGAGTCGGGTCAGGGGAACACTGAAGCTTTCTTT. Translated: CAISESGQGNTEAFF.

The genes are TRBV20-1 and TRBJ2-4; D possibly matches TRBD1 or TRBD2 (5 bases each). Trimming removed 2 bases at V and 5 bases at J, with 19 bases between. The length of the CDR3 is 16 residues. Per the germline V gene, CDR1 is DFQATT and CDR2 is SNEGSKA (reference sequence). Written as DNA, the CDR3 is TGCAGTGCTAGACCTGACAGCACCGGGGCGCAAAACATTCAGTACTTC. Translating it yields CSARPDSTGAQNIQYF.

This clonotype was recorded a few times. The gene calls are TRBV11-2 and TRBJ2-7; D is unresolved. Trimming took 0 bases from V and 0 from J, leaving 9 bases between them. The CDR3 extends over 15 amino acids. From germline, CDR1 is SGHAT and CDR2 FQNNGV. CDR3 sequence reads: CASSLDQKISYEQYF. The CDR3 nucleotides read TGTGCCAGCAGCTTAGATCAAAAGATCTCCTACGAGCAGTACTTC.

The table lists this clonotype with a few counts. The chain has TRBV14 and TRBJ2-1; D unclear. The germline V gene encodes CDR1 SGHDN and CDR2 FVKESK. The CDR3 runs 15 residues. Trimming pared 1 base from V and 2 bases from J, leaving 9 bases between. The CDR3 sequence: CASSQARLPYNEQFF. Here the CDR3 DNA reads TGTGCCAGCAGCCAAGCCCGGCTCCCCTACAATGAGCAGTTCTTC. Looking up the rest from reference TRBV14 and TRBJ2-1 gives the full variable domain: EAGVTQFPSHSVIEKGQTVTLRCDPISGHDNLYWYRRVMGKEIKFLLHFVKESKQDESGMPNNRFLAERTGGTYSTLKVQPAELEDSGVYFCASSQARLPYNEQFFGPGTRLTVL.

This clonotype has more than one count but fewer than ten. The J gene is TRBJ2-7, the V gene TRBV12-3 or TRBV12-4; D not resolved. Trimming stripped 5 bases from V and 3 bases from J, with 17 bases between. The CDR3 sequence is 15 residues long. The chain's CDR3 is CASSGGFRSDYEQYF. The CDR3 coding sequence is TGTGCCAGCAGTGGTGGTTTTCGCTCCGACTACGAGCAGTACTTC.

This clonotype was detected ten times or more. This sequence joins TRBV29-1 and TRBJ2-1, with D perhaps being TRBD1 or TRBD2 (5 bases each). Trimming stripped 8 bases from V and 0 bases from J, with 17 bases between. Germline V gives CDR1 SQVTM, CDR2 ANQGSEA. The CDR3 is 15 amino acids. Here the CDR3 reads CSITGTESSYNEQFF. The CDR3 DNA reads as TGCAGCATAACCGGGACCGAGAGCTCCTACAATGAGCAGTTCTTC.

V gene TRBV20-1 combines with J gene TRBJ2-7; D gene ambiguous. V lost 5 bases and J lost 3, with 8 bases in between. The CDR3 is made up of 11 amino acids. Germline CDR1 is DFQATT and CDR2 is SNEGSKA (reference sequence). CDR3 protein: CSAAVGYEQYF. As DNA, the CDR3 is TGCAGTGCTGCAGTCGGCTACGAGCAGTACTTC.

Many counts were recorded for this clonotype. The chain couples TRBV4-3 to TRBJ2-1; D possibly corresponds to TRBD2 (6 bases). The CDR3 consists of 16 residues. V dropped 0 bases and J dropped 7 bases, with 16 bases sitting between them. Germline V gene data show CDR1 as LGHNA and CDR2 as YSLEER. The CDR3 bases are TGCGCCAGCAGCCAAGAGTGGGACTCCGCTTTGAATGAGCAGTTCTTC. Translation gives CASSQEWDSALNEQFF.

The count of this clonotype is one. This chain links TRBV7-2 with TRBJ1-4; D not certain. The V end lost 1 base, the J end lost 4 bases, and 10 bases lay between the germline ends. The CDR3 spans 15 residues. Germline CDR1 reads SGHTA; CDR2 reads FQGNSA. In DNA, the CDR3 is TGTGCCAGCAGCTTAGAGGGAGTTATTAATGAAAAACTGTTTTTT. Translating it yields CASSLEGVINEKLFF.

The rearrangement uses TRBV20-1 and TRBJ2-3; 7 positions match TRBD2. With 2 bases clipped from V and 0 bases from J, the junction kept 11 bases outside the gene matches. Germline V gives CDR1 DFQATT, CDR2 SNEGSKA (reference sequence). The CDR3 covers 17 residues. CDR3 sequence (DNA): TGCAGTGCTAGAAGTCTGGGCGGGAGTCATAGCACAGATACGCAGTATTTT. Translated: CSARSLGGSHSTDTQYF.

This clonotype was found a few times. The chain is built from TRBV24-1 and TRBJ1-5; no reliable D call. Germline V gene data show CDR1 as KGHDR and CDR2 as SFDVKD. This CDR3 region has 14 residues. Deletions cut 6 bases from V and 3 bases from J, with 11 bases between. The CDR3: CATSNVGLNQPQHF. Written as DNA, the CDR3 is TGTGCCACCAGTAACGTGGGTCTCAATCAGCCCCAGCATTTT.

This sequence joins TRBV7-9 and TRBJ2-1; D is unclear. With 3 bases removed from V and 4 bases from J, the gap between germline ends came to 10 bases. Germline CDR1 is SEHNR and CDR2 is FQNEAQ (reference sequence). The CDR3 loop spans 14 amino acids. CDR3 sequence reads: CASSFWTGYNEQFF. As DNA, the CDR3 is TGTGCCAGCAGCTTCTGGACCGGTTACAATGAGCAGTTCTTC.

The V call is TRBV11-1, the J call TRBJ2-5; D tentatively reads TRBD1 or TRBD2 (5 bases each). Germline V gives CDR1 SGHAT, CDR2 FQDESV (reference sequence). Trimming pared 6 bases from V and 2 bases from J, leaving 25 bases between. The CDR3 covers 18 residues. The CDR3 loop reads CASRTTRAPEGSQETQYF. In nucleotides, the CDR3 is TGTGCCAGCAGGACTACACGGGCCCCCGAGGGGTCACAAGAGACCCAGTACTTC.

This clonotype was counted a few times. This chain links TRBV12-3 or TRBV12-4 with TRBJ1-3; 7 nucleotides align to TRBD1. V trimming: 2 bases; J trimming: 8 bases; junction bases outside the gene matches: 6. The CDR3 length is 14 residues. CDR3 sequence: CASSLRGGAYTIYF. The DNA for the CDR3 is TGTGCCAGCAGTTTAAGAGGGGGCGCGTACACCATATATTTT.

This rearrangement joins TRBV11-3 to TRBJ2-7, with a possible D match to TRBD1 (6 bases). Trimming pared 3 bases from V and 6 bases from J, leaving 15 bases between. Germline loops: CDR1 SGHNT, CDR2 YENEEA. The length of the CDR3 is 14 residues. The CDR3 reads CASSLDSWASEQYF. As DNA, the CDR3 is TGTGCCAGCAGCTTGGACAGTTGGGCATCCGAGCAGTACTTC.

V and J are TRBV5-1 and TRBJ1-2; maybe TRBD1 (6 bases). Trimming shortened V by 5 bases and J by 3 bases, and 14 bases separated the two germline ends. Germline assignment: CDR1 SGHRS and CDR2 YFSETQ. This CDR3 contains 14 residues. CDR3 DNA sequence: TGCGCCAGCAGAAAAACAGGGATGGACTATGGCTACACCTTC. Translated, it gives CASRKTGMDYGYTF.

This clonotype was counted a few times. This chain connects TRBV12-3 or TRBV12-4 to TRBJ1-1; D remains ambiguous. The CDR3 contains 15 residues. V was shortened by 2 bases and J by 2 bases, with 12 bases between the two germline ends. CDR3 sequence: CASSLRRRLNTEAFF. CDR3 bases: TGTGCCAGCAGTTTAAGGAGACGGTTAAACACTGAAGCTTTCTTT.

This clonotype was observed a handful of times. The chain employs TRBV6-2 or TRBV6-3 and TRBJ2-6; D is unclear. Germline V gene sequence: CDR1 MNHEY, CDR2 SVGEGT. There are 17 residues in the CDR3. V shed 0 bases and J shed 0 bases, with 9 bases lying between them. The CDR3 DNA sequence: TGTGCCAGCAGTTACTCGGTTATGGACTCTGGGGCCAACGTCCTGACTTTC. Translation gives CASSYSVMDSGANVLTF.